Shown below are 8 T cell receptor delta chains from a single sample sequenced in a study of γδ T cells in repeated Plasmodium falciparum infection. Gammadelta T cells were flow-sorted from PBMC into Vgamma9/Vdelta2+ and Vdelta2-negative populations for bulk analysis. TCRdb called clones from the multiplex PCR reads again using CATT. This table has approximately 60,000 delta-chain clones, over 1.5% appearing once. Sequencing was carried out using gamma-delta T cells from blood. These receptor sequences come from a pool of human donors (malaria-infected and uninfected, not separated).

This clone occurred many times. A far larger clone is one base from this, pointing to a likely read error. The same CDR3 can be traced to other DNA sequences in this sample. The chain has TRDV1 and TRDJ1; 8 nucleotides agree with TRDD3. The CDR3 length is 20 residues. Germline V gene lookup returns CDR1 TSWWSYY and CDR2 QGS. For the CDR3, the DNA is TGCGCTCTTGGGGAACTTTCCCGTGGGGATACAGGGGGGGGCACCGATAAACTCATCTTT. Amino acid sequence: CALGELSRGDTGGGTDKLIF.

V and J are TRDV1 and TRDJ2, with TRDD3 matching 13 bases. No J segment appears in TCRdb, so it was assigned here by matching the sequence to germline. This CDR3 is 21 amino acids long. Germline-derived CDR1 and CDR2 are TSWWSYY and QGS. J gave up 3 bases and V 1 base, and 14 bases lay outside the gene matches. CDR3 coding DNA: TGTGCTCTTGGGGAACCTTTCCTCCAGACTGGGGGATACGGGATGACAGCACAACTCTTCTTT. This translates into CALGEPFLQTGGYGMTAQLFF.

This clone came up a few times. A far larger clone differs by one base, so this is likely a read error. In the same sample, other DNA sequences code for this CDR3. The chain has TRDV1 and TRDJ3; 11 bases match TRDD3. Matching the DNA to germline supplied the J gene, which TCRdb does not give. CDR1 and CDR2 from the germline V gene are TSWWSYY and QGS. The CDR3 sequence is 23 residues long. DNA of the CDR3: TGTGCTCTTGGGGAAAGGTCCCTCTTGGGTCTGGGGGATACAGTCTGGGACACTCGACAGATGTTTTTC. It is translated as CALGERSLLGLGDTVWDTRQMFF.

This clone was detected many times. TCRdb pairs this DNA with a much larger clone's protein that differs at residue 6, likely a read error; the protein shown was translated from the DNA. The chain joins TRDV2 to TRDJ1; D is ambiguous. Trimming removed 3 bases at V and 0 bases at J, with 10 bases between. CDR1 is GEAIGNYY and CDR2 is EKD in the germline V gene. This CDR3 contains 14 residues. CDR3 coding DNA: TGTGCCTGTGACGCCCCGCCAGACACCGATAAACTCATCTTT. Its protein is CACDAPPDTDKLIF.

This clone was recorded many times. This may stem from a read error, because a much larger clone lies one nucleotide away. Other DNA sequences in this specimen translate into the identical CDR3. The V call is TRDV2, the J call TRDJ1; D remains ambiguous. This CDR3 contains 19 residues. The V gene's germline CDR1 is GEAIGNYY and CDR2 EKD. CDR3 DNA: TGTGCCTGTGACACGGTACAAAAACGTAAGGAAGAAAACACCGATAAACTTATCTTT. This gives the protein CACDTVQKRKEENTDKLIF.

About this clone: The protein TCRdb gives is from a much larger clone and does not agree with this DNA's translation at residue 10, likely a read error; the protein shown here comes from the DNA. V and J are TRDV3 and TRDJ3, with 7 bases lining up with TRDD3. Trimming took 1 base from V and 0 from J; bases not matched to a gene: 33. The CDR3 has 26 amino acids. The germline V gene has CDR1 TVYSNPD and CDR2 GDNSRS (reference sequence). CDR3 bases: TGTGCCTTTAATGATCTAACCCTCTTCGGGACTACTGATGTGGGGGACAGCTCCTGGGACACCCGACAGATGTTTTTC. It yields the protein CAFNDLTLFGTTDVGDSSWDTRQMFF.

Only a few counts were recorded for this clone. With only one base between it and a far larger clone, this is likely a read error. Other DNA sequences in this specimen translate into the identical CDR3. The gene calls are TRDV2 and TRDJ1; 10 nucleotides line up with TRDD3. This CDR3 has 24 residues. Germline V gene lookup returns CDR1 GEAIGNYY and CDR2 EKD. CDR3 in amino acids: CACDTGTGPTSSYWGMALGDKLIF. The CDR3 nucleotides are TGTGCCTGTGACACCGGTACAGGTCCTACCTCTTCGTACTGGGGGATGGCCTTGGGCGATAAGCTCATCTTT.

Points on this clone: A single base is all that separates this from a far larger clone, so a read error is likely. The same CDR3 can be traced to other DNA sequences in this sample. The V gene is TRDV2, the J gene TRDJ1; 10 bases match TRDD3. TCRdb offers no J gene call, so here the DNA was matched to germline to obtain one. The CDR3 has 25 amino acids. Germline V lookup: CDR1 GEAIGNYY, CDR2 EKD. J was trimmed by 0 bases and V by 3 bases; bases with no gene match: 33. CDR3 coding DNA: TGTGCCTGTGACCCGATCCGTTCAAGCTCCTACTCGTGGGGGATACTAAGGGCGTACACCGATAAACTCATCTTT. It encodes CACDPIRSSSYSWGILRAYTDKLIF.